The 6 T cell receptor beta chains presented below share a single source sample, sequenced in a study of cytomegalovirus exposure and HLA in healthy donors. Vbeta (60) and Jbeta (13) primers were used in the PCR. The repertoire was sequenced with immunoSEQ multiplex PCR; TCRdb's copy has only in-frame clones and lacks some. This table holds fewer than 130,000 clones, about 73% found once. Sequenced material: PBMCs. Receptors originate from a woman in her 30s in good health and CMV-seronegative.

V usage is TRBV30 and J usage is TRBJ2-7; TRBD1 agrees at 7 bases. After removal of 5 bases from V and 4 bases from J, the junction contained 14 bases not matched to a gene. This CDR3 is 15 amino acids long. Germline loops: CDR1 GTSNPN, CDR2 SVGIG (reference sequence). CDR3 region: CAWETVPGQQYEQYF. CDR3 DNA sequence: TGTGCCTGGGAGACCGTACCGGGACAGCAGTACGAGCAGTACTTC.

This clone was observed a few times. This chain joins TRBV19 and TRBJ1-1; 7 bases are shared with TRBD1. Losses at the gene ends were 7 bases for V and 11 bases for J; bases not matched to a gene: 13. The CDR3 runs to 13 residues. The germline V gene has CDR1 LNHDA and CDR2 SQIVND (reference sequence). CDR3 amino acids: CASNKGAALPAFF. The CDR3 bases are TGTGCCAGTAATAAGGGGGCGGCCCTCCCCGCTTTCTTT.

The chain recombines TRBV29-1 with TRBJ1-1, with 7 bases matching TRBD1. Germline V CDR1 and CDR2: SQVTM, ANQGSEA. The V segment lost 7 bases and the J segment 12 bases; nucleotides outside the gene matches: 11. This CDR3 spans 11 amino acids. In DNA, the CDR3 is TGCAGCGCCCACACCGGGACAGCTCCTTTCTTT. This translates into CSAHTGTAPFF. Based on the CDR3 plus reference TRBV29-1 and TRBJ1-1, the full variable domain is SAVISQKPSRDICQRGTSLTIQCQVDSQVTMMFWYRQQPGQSLTLIATANQGSEATYESGFVIDKFPISRPNLTFSTLTVSNMSPEDSSIYLCSAHTGTAPFFGQGTRLTVV.

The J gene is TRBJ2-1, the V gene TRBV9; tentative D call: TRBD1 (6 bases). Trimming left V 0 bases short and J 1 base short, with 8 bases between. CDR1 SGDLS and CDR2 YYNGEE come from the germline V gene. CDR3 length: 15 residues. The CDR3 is CASSVGGQSYNEQFF. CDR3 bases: TGTGCCAGCAGCGTAGGAGGACAGTCCTACAATGAGCAGTTCTTC.

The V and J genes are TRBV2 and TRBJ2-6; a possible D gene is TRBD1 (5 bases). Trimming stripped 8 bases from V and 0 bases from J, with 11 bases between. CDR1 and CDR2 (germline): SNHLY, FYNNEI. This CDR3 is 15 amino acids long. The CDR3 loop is CASDDRDSGANVLTF. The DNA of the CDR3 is TGTGCCAGCGACGACAGAGACTCTGGGGCCAACGTCCTGACTTTC.

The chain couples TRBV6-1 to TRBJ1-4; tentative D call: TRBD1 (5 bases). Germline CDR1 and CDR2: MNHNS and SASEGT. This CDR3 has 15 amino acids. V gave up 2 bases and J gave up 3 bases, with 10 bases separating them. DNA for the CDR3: TGTGCCAGCAGTGAACAGGGCTGGGCTAATGAAAAACTGTTTTTT. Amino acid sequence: CASSEQGWANEKLFF.